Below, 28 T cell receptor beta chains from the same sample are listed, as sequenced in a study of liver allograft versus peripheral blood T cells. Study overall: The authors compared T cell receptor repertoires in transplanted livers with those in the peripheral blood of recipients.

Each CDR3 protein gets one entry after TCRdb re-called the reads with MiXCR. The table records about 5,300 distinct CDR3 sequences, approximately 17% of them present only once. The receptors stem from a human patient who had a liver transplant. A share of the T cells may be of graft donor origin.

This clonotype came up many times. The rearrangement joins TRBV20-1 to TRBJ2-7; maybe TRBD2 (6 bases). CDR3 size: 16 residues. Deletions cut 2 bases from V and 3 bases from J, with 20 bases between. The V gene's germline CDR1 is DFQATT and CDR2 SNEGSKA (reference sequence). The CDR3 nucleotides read TGCAGTGCTAGACCCCGCGGGGTAGCACGGTACTACGAGCAGTACTTC. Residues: CSARPRGVARYYEQYF.

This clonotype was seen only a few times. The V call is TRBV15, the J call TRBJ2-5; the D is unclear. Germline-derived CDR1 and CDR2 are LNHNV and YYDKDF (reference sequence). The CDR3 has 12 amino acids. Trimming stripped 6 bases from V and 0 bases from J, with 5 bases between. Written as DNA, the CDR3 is TGTGCCACCAGTCCCTACCAAGAGACCCAGTACTTC. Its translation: CATSPYQETQYF.

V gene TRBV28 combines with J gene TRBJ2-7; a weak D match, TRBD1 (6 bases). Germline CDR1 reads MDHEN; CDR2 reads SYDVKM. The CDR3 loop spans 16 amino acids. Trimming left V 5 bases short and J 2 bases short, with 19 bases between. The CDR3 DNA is TGTGCCAGCAGTCCGATTGGGGGCGGATTAGCCTACGAGCAGTACTTC. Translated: CASSPIGGGLAYEQYF. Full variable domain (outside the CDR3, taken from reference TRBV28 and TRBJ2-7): DVKVTQSSRYLVKRTGEKVFLECVQDMDHENMFWYRQDPGLGLRLIYFSYDVKMKEKGDIPEGYSVSREKKERFSLILESASTNQTSMYLCASSPIGGGLAYEQYFGPGTRLTVT.

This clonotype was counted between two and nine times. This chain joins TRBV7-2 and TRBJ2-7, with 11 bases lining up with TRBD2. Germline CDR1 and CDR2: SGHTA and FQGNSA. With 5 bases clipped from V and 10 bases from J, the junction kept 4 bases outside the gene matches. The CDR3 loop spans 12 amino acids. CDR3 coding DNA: TGTGCCAGCAGCCCTAGCGGGGGGCCCCAGTACTTC. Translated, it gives CASSPSGGPQYF.

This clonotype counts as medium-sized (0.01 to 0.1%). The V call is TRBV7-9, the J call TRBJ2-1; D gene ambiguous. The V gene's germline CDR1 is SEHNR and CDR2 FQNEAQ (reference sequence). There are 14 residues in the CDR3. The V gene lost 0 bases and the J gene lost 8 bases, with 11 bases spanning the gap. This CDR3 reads CASSLASSSHEQFF. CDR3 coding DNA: TGTGCCAGCAGCTTAGCCTCTAGTTCCCATGAGCAGTTCTTC. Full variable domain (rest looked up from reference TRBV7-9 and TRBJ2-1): DTGVSQNPRHKITKRGQNVTFRCDPISEHNRLYWYRQTLGQGPEFLTYFQNEAQLEKSRLLSDRFSAERPKGSFSTLEIQRTEQGDSAMYLCASSLASSSHEQFFGPGTRLTVL.

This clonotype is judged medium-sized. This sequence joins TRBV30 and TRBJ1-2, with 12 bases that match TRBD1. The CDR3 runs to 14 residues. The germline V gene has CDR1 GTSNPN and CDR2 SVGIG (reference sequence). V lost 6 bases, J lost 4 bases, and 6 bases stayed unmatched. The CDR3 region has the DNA TGTGCCTGCTCTGGGGGACAGGGGGCCTATGGCTACACCTTC. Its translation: CACSGGQGAYGYTF.

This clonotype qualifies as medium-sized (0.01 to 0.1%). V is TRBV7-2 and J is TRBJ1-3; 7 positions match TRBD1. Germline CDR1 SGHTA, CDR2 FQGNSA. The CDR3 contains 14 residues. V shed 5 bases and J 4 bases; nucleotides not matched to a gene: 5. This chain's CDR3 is CASSPGTAGNTIYF. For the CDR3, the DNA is TGTGCCAGCAGCCCCGGGACAGCCGGAAACACCATATATTTT.

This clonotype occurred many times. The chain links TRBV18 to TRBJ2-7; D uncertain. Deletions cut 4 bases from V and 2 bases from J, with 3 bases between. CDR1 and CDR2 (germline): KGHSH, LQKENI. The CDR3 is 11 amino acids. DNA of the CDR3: TGTGCCAGCTCACAGACCTACGAGCAGTACTTC. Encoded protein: CASSQTYEQYF. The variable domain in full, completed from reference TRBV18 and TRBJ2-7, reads NAGVMQNPRHLVRRRGQEARLRCSPMKGHSHVYWYRQLPEEGLKFMVYLQKENIIDESGMPKERFSAEFPKEGPSILRIQQVVRGDSAAYFCASSQTYEQYFGPGTRLTVT.

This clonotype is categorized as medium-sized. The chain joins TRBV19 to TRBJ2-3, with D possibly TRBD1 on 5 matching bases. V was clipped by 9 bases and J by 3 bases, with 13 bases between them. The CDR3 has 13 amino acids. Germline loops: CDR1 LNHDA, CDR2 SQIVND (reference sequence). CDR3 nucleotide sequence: TGTGCCAGCGCCTGGGGCCTAACAGATACGCAGTATTTT. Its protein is CASAWGLTDTQYF.

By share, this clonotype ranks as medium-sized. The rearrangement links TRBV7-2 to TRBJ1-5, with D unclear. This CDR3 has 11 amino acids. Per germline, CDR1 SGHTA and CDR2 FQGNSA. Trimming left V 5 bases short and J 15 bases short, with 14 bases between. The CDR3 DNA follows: TGTGCCAGCAGCCTCGGGCCGACGTTGCATTTT. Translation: CASSLGPTLHF.

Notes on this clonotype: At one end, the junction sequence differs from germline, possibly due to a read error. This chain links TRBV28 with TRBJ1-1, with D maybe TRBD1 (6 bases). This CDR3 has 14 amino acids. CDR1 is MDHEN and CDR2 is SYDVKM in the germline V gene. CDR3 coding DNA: TGTGTCAGCAGACGCGCAGGGGACGCCGCTGAAGCTTTCTTT. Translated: CVSRRAGDAAEAFF.

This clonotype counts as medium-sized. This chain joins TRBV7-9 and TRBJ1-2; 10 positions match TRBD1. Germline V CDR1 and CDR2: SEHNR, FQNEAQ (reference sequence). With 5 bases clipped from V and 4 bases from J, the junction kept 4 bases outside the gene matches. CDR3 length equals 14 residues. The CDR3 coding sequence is TGTGCCAGCAGCCCGGGACAGGGGACCTATGGCTACACCTTC. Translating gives CASSPGQGTYGYTF. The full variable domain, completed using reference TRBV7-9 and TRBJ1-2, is DTGVSQNPRHKITKRGQNVTFRCDPISEHNRLYWYRQTLGQGPEFLTYFQNEAQLEKSRLLSDRFSAERPKGSFSTLEIQRTEQGDSAMYLCASSPGQGTYGYTFGSGTRLTVV.

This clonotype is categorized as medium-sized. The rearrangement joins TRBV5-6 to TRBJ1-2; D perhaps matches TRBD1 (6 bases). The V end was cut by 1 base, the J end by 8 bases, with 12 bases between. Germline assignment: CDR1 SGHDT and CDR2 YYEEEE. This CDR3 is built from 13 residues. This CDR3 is CASSLMSGDGYTF. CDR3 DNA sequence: TGTGCCAGCAGCTTGATGTCAGGGGACGGCTACACCTTC. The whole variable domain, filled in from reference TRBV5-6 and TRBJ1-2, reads DAGVTQSPTHLIKTRGQQVTLRCSPKSGHDTVSWYQQALGQGPQFIFQYYEEEERQRGNFPDRFSGHQFPNYSSELNVNALLLGDSALYLCASSLMSGDGYTFGSGTRLTVV.

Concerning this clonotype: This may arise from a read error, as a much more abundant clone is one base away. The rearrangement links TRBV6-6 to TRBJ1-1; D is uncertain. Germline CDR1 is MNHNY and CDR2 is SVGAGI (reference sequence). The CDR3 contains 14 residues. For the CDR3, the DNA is TGTGCCGGCAGTGTTCCGTCCGGGGTCACTGAAGCTTTCTTT. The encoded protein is CAGSVPSGVTEAFF.

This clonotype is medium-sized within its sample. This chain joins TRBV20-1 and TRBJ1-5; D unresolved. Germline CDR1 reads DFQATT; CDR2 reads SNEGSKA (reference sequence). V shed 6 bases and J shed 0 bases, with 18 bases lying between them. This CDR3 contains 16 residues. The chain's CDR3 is CSAEGVESYSNQPQHF. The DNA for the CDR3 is TGCAGTGCGGAGGGTGTCGAAAGTTATAGCAATCAGCCCCAGCATTTT.

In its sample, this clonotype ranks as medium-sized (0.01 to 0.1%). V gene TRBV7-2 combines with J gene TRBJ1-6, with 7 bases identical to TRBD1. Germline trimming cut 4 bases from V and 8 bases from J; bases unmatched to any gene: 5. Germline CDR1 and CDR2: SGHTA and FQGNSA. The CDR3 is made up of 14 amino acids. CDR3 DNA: TGTGCCAGCAGCTCGACAGGGAAGGATTCACCCCTCCACTTT. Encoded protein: CASSSTGKDSPLHF.

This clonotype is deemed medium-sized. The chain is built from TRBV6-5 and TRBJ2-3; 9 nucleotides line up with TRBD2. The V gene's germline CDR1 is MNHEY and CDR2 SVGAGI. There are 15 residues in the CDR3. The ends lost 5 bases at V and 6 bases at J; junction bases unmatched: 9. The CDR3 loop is CASSNPPSGDDTQYF. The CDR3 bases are TGTGCCAGCAGTAACCCCCCTAGCGGGGACGATACGCAGTATTTT.

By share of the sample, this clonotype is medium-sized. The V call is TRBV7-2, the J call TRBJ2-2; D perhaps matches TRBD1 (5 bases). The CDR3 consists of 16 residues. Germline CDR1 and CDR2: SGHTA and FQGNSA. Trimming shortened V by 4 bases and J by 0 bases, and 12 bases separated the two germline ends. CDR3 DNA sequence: TGTGCCAGCAGCTCCCCCCCAGGGTCGAACACCGGGGAGCTGTTTTTT. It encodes CASSSPPGSNTGELFF.

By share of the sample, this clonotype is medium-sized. Here the CDR3 DNA reads TGCAGCGCTCGATCCGCGGGGGGCTGGGGTGACTATGGCTACACCTTC. It specifies CSARSAGGWGDYGYTF. The chain carries TRBV29-1 and TRBJ1-2; D possibly corresponds to TRBD1 (6 bases). Between the trimmed V and J ends, which lost 7 bases and 3 bases, there was a span of 24 bases. Germline V gives CDR1 SQVTM, CDR2 ANQGSEA. This CDR3 is 16 amino acids long.

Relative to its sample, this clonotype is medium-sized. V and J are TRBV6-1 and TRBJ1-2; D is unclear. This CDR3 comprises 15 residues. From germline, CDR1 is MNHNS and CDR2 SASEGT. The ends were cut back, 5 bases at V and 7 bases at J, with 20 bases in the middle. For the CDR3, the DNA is TGTGCCAGCAGTAAAAGAGGAGAGGATTTGTTTGGCTACACCTTC. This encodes CASSKRGEDLFGYTF.

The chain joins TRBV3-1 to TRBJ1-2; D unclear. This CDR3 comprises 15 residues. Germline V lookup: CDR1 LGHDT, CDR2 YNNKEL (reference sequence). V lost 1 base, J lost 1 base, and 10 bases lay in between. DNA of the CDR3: TGTGCCAGCAGCCAAGGGGGTATCGGTAACTATGGCTACACCTTC. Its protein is CASSQGGIGNYGYTF.

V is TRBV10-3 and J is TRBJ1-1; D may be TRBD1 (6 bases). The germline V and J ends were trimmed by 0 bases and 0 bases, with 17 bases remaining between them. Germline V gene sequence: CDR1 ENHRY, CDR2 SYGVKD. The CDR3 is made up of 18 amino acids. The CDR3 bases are TGTGCCATCAGTGAGTCGACTCTAACAGGGAACATGAACACTGAAGCTTTCTTT. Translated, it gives CAISESTLTGNMNTEAFF.

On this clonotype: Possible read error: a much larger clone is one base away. The CDR3 DNA reads as TGTGTCAGCAGCTTAAGGAGAACAGGGGGTCTGGCCTACGAGCAGTACTTC. Protein product: CVSSLRRTGGLAYEQYF. V is TRBV7-2 and J is TRBJ2-7; 8 bases agree with TRBD1. The CDR3 runs 17 residues. Germline lookup yields CDR1 SGHTA and CDR2 FQGNSA.

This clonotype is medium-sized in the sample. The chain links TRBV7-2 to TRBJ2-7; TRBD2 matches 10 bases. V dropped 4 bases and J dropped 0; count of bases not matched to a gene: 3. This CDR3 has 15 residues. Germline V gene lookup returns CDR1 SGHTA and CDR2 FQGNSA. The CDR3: CASSYSGGVSYEQYF. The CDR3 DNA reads TGTGCCAGCAGCTACAGCGGGGGGGTCTCCTACGAGCAGTACTTC.

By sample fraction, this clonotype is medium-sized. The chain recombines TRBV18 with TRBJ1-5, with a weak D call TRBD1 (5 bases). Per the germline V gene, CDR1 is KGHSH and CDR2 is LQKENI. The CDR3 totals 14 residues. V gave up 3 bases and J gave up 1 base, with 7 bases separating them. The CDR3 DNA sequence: TGTGCCAGCTCACCCGACAGCAGCAATCAGCCCCAGCATTTT. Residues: CASSPDSSNQPQHF.

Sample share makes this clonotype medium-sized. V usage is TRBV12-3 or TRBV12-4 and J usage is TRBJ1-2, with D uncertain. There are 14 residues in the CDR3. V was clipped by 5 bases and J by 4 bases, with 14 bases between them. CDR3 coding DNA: TGTGCCAGCAGTCCCATTTCGAACCCCTATGGCTACACCTTC. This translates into CASSPISNPYGYTF.

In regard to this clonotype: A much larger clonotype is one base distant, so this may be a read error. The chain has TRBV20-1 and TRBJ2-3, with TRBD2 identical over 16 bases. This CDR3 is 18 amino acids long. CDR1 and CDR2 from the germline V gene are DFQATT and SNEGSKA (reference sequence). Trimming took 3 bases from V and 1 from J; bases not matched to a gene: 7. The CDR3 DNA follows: TGCAGTGCTAGCCCCGGGACTAGCGGGAGGGGGGGCACAGATACGCAGTATTTT. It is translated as CSASPGTSGRGGTDTQYF.

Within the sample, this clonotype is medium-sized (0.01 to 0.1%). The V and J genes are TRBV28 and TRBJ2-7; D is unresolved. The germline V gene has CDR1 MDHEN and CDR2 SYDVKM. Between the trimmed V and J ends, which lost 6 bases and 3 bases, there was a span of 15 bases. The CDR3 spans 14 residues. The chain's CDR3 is CASRLTNSYYEQYF. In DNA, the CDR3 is TGTGCCAGCAGATTAACGAACAGTTACTACGAGCAGTACTTC.